The 30 T cell receptor beta chains given below trace back to one sample, sequenced in a study of vaccination effects on CD4 cells after COVID-19. These TCRs' antigens remain unknown. After roughly 11 days in culture, the CD4+ T cells were isolated. Assay used: immunoSEQ multiplex PCR; TCRdb lists only in-frame clones, some missing. The data hold some 39,000 clones, with about 80% observed a single time. This specimen consisted of CD4+ T cells from PBMCs cultured without peptide, obtained before COVID-19 vaccination. The receptors here all came from a human donor who received a COVID-19 vaccine.

The chain joins TRBV19 to TRBJ1-5; TRBD1 matches 7 bases. The length of the CDR3 is 16 residues. The germline V gene encodes CDR1 LNHDA and CDR2 SQIVND (reference sequence). V shed 9 bases, J shed 2 bases, and the junction held 13 bases outside the gene matches. In DNA form, the CDR3 reads TGTGCCAGACTATCTTACAGGGGAGCGGGCAATCAGCCCCAGCATTTT. As protein: CARLSYRGAGNQPQHF.

The chain recombines TRBV3-1 (or the pseudogene TRBV3-2) with TRBJ2-5; D call uncertain. CDR1 and CDR2 (germline): LGHDT, YNNKEL (reference sequence). This CDR3 has 13 amino acids. Trimming removed 4 bases at V and 6 bases at J, with 12 bases between. DNA for the CDR3: TGTGCCAGCAGCCTTCCTTATCAAAAGACCCAGTACTTC. It is translated as CASSLPYQKTQYF.

This chain connects TRBV9 to TRBJ2-3; 8 bases line up with TRBD1. This CDR3 spans 18 amino acids. Germline assignment: CDR1 SGDLS and CDR2 YYNGEE. V trimming: 4 bases; J trimming: 1 base; junction bases outside the gene matches: 14. Here the CDR3 DNA reads TGTGCCAGCAGCCCCACTTCCCCCTCGACAGGGGGCACAGATACGCAGTATTTT. This gives the protein CASSPTSPSTGGTDTQYF.

The gene calls are TRBV5-1 and TRBJ2-3, with D possibly matching TRBD1 (6 bases). Germline-derived CDR1 and CDR2 are SGHRS and YFSETQ. The CDR3 spans 12 residues. Trimming stripped 4 bases from V and 6 bases from J, with 9 bases between. CDR3 sequence (DNA): TGCGCCAGCAGCGCCGGACAGGATACGCAGTATTTT. It translates to CASSAGQDTQYF.

This chain joins TRBV7-7 and TRBJ2-2; D call uncertain. CDR3 size: 16 residues. CDR1 and CDR2 (germline): SSHAT, FNYEAQ (reference sequence). Trimming took off 1 base at V and 0 bases at J, with 9 bases between the two ends. The CDR3 reads CASSLGPPPNTGELFF. In DNA, the CDR3 is TGTGCCAGCAGCTTAGGTCCGCCCCCGAACACCGGGGAGCTGTTTTTT. Combining the CDR3 with reference TRBV7-7 and TRBJ2-2 gives the whole variable domain GAGVSQSPRYKVTKRGQDVTLRCDPISSHATLYWYQQALGQGPEFLTYFNYEAQPDKSGLPSDRFSAERPEGSISTLTIQRTEQRDSAMYRCASSLGPPPNTGELFFGEGSRLTVL.

This clone was found a few times. The chain has TRBV7-3 and TRBJ1-1; 9 bases line up with TRBD1. V was pared by 4 bases and J by 6 bases, with 3 bases of the junction left unmatched. Germline V gene lookup returns CDR1 SGHTA and CDR2 FQGTGA. This CDR3 has 13 amino acids. In DNA, the CDR3 is TGTGCCAGCAGCTCTGACAGGGGGGCTGAAGCTTTCTTT. Protein sequence: CASSSDRGAEAFF.

On this clone itself: This CDR3 is also generated by other DNA sequences in the sample. This sequence joins TRBV7-2 and TRBJ1-2, with TRBD1 identical over 8 bases. V dropped 6 bases and J dropped 4; count of bases not matched to a gene: 4. The CDR3 runs to 13 residues. Germline V gene sequence: CDR1 SGHTA, CDR2 FQGNSA. DNA for the CDR3: TGTGCCAGCAGTTTGGACAGGGTCTATGGCTACACCTTC. Translation: CASSLDRVYGYTF. The variable domain in full, completed from reference TRBV7-2 and TRBJ1-2, reads GAGVSQSPSNKVTEKGKDVELRCDPISGHTALYWYRQSLGQGLEFLIYFQGNSAPDKSGLPSDRFSAERTGGSVSTLTIQRTQQEDSAVYLCASSLDRVYGYTFGSGTRLTVV.

This clone showed up just a few times. This chain joins TRBV7-3 and TRBJ2-2, with 12 bases lining up with TRBD1. CDR1 is SGHTA and CDR2 is FQGTGA in the germline V gene. This CDR3 region has 15 residues. Trimming took 6 bases from V and 6 from J; bases not matched to a gene: 5. The CDR3 region has the DNA TGTGCCAGCAGTTCCGGGACAGGGGGCGCCGGGGAGCTGTTTTTT. As protein: CASSSGTGGAGELFF.

The rearrangement joins TRBV6-5 to TRBJ1-5, with unresolved D. CDR1 and CDR2 (germline): MNHEY, SVGAGI. V shed 0 bases and J shed 6 bases, with 12 bases lying between them. This CDR3 is 15 amino acids long. CDR3 sequence: CASSYSWEGGQPQHF. The CDR3 region has the DNA TGTGCCAGCAGTTACTCGTGGGAGGGTGGTCAGCCCCAGCATTTT.

The CDR3 here is CASSSRLSPDTQYF. CDR3 DNA sequence: TGCGCCAGCAGCTCCCGTCTCTCCCCAGATACGCAGTATTTT. The chain has TRBV5-1 and TRBJ2-3; D not certain. The germline CDR1 and CDR2 sequences are SGHRS and YFSETQ. Trimming pared 3 bases from V and 4 bases from J, leaving 12 bases between. CDR3 size: 14 residues. The full variable domain, rest sourced from reference TRBV5-1 and TRBJ2-3, is KAGVTQTPRYLIKTRGQQVTLSCSPISGHRSVSWYQQTPGQGLQFLFEYFSETQRNKGNFPGRFSGRQFSNSRSEMNVSTLELGDSALYLCASSSRLSPDTQYFGPGTRLTVL.

The chain recombines TRBV7-2 with TRBJ1-4, with 7 bases identical to TRBD1. The CDR3 sequence is 16 residues long. With 5 bases clipped from V and 3 bases from J, the junction kept 9 bases outside the gene matches. Germline assignment: CDR1 SGHTA and CDR2 FQGNSA. In DNA form, the CDR3 reads TGTGCCAGCAGCAGAGGGGGCGCGGGTGCTAATGAAAAACTGTTTTTT. Protein: CASSRGGAGANEKLFF.

About this clone itself: The same CDR3 is also encoded by other DNA sequences in this sample. CDR3 nucleotide sequence: TGTGCCAGCTCACCCTCCCTCACAGATACGCAGTATTTT. Encoded protein: CASSPSLTDTQYF. The chain combines TRBV18 with TRBJ2-3; D uncertain. This CDR3 is 13 amino acids long. V was cut by 3 bases and J by 2 bases, with 6 bases left in between. CDR1 and CDR2 from the germline V gene are KGHSH and LQKENI.

The chain recombines TRBV9 with TRBJ1-6; D gene uncertain. This CDR3 has 15 residues. The germline V gene has CDR1 SGDLS and CDR2 YYNGEE. V shed 0 bases and J shed 4 bases, with 8 bases lying between them. In nucleotides, the CDR3 is TGTGCCAGCAGCGTAGAAGGGCAGTATAATTCACCCCTCCACTTT. Its translation: CASSVEGQYNSPLHF.

The rearrangement joins TRBV4-1 to TRBJ2-5, with 7 bases matching TRBD2. CDR3 size: 14 residues. Trimming removed 1 base from V and 7 bases from J; junction bases left unmatched: 6. CDR1 is MGHRA and CDR2 is YSYEKL in the germline V gene. CDR3 nucleotides: TGCGCCAGCAGCCAAGGGGGGGGATCGGGGACCCAGTACTTC. Translating gives CASSQGGGSGTQYF.

The chain's CDR3 is CASSVNRGLSYEQYV. The CDR3 DNA follows: TGTGCCAGCAGCGTGAACAGGGGGCTTTCCTACGAGCAGTACGTC. The chain joins TRBV11-2 to TRBJ2-7; 9 nucleotides line up with TRBD1. Germline V gene lookup returns CDR1 SGHAT and CDR2 FQNNGV. Trimming at V came to 5 bases and at J to 1 base, leaving 6 bases not matched to a gene. CDR3 length: 15 residues.

This clone was recorded only once. V and J are TRBV5-5 and TRBJ2-2, with TRBD2 matching 10 bases. The length of the CDR3 is 16 residues. With V trimmed by 2 bases and J by 6 bases, 7 bases remained unmatched. Germline lookup yields CDR1 SGHKS and CDR2 YYEKEE (reference sequence). The CDR3 DNA is TGTGCCAGCAGCTTTAGCGGGGGGCTTTTCCCCGGGGAGCTGTTTTTT. Residues: CASSFSGGLFPGELFF.

This sequence joins TRBV18 and TRBJ2-3; the D is unclear. Looked up from germline, CDR1 is KGHSH and CDR2 is LQKENI. V dropped 6 bases and J dropped 10 bases, with 11 bases sitting between them. The CDR3 runs 11 residues. The CDR3 region has the DNA TGTGCCAGCTCGCGTGAGATTGCGCAGTATTTT. It specifies CASSREIAQYF. Complete variable domain (other parts from reference TRBV18 and TRBJ2-3): NAGVMQNPRHLVRRRGQEARLRCSPMKGHSHVYWYRQLPEEGLKFMVYLQKENIIDESGMPKERFSAEFPKEGPSILRIQQVVRGDSAAYFCASSREIAQYFGPGTRLTVL.

J is TRBJ1-4 and V is TRBV2; tentatively, D is TRBD1 (5 bases). The CDR3 extends over 15 amino acids. Per germline, CDR1 SNHLY and CDR2 FYNNEI. The ends were cut back, 6 bases at V and 0 bases at J, with 11 bases in the middle. The CDR3 bases are TGTGCCAGCAGCTACGGGGGGGCAACTAATGAAAAACTGTTTTTT. Amino acids: CASSYGGATNEKLFF.

The V call is TRBV6-1, the J call TRBJ1-2, with D perhaps TRBD1 (6 bases). V was cut by 0 bases and J by 4 bases, with 12 bases left in between. The germline V gene has CDR1 MNHNS and CDR2 SASEGT. The CDR3 extends over 15 amino acids. The DNA for the CDR3 is TGTGCCAGCAGTGAAGCGCTTGTGGGGGCCTATGGCTACACCTTC. This sequence encodes CASSEALVGAYGYTF.

The chain recombines TRBV12-3 or TRBV12-4 with TRBJ2-5; a weak D match, TRBD1 (6 bases). This CDR3 has 13 amino acids. Trimming pared 4 bases from V and 8 bases from J, leaving 14 bases between. The CDR3 nucleotides read TGTGCCAGCAGTTCCCATGGACAGTTAACCCAGTACTTC. It is translated as CASSSHGQLTQYF.

This clone has only a few counts. The chain employs TRBV3-1 (or the pseudogene TRBV3-2) and TRBJ1-2; 9 positions match TRBD1. Germline V gene sequence: CDR1 LGHDT, CDR2 YNNKEL (reference sequence). The V gene end was trimmed by 0 bases and the J gene end by 4 bases; junction bases not matched to a gene: 6. This CDR3 region has 16 residues. The CDR3 DNA sequence: TGTGCCAGCAGCCAAGATGGACAGGGGAGGATCTATGGCTACACCTTC. Protein: CASSQDGQGRIYGYTF.

The chain carries TRBV18 and TRBJ2-7; TRBD1 agrees at 7 bases. CDR3 length: 13 residues. V dropped 3 bases and J dropped 6; count of bases not matched to a gene: 5. Germline V gene lookup returns CDR1 KGHSH and CDR2 LQKENI. For the CDR3, the DNA is TGTGCCAGCTCACCCTCGACAGGGCGCGAGCAGTACGTC. Its protein is CASSPSTGREQYV.

The rearrangement uses TRBV4-2 and TRBJ2-5; TRBD2 matches 9 bases. Germline-derived CDR1 and CDR2 are LGHNA and YNFKEQ. With V trimmed by 0 bases and J by 2 bases, 7 bases remained unmatched. The CDR3 contains 17 residues. CDR3 sequence (DNA): TGTGCCAGCAGCCAAGAGAACAGCGGGGGGCCTCAAGAGACCCAGTACTTC. Translated, it gives CASSQENSGGPQETQYF.

The gene calls are TRBV27 and TRBJ2-3; no reliable D call. Germline CDR1 and CDR2: MNHEY and SMNVEV (reference sequence). Trimming pared 4 bases from V and 0 bases from J, leaving 11 bases between. The CDR3 contains 15 residues. The CDR3 sequence is CASSSPTASTDTQYF. The DNA for the CDR3 is TGTGCCAGCAGTTCCCCCACTGCTAGCACAGATACGCAGTATTTT.

The V call is TRBV4-1, the J call TRBJ1-1, with 7 nucleotides matching TRBD1. CDR3 size: 17 residues. Looked up from germline, CDR1 is MGHRA and CDR2 is YSYEKL. The trim removed 5 bases at V and 1 base at J, leaving 13 bases unmatched. The chain's CDR3 is CASSAARQGRGNTEAFF. The CDR3 region has the DNA TGCGCCAGCAGCGCGGCGAGACAGGGCCGGGGGAACACTGAAGCTTTCTTT.

The chain joins TRBV24-1 to TRBJ2-1; 13 bases agree with TRBD2. The CDR3 is 16 residues long. The trim removed 4 bases at V and 4 bases at J, leaving 3 bases unmatched. Germline V gives CDR1 KGHDR, CDR2 SFDVKD. CDR3 coding DNA: TGTGCCACCAGTGACCCGACTAGCGGGGGGTACAATGAGCAGTTCTTC. It is translated as CATSDPTSGGYNEQFF.

This chain links TRBV11-2 with TRBJ1-5, with D perhaps matching TRBD1 (6 bases). This CDR3 contains 17 residues. V lost 1 base and J lost 0, with 13 bases in between. The V gene's germline CDR1 is SGHAT and CDR2 FQNNGV. The CDR3 spells CASSLGAGTYSNQPQHF. The CDR3 region has the DNA TGTGCCAGCAGCTTAGGGGCAGGGACATATAGCAATCAGCCCCAGCATTTT.

As DNA, the CDR3 is TGTGCCACCAGCAGAGATCTAGCGGGGGTCGAGCAGTACGTC. Amino acid sequence: CATSRDLAGVEQYV. The chain has TRBV15 and TRBJ2-7; 10 bases match TRBD2. The CDR3 spans 14 residues. In germline, CDR1 is LNHNV, CDR2 YYDKDF (reference sequence). V lost 0 bases, J lost 6 bases, and 2 bases stayed unmatched.

The genes are TRBV12-2 and TRBJ1-2; whether TRBD1, the table's D call, matches the DNA was not checked. TRBV12-2 is given as a pseudogene. CDR3 length equals 13 residues. The CDR3 loop reads CAGGRGSCYGYTF. The CDR3 DNA reads as TGTGCAGGGGGCAGGGGCTCGTGCTATGGCTACACCTTC.

The J gene is TRBJ1-6, the V gene TRBV18, with D unresolved. Germline V gene data show CDR1 as KGHSH and CDR2 as LQKENI. Trimming removed 6 bases from V and 7 bases from J, with 7 bases in between. CDR3 length: 12 amino acids. CDR3 nucleotide sequence: TGTGCCAGCTCCAGTAGGAATTCACCCCTCCACTTT. This sequence encodes CASSSRNSPLHF.